The clone carrying this T cell receptor beta chain was found a few times. Antigen specificity is unknown. One entry per CDR3 protein, called by TCRdb with MiXCR from the RACE reads. In the table there are 65,000 to 85,000 distinct CDR3 sequences, about a tenth of which are singletons. The data derive from a study of human T cells and chemical hapten exposure. Study-level points and caveats: There were significantly more large CDR3 similarity clusters among expanded TCRs than among controls.

Time point indicated: patch test 1, 2 weeks after DPC sensitization. Documented treatment: therapeutic diphenylcyclopropenone sensitization with weekly scalp DPC. Extraction of total RNA was performed on unfractionated whole blood. The origin of this receptor is a woman between 45 and 65 years old with alopecia areata. Some clones in this sample may be carry-over from other donors' samples. Here the sequenced sample was whole blood, taken in connection with sensitization to the hapten diphenylcyclopropenone (DPC).

The CDR3 spells CASSQELWGSGNTIYF. CDR3 DNA sequence: TGTGCCAGCAGCCAAGAGTTGTGGGGTTCTGGAAACACCATATATTTT. The V call is TRBV3-1, the J call TRBJ1-3, with no clear D. Germline CDR1 LGHDT, CDR2 YNNKEL (reference sequence). The CDR3 extends over 16 amino acids. The V and J ends lost 0 bases and 1 base respectively, with 10 bases between them.